These T cell receptor beta chains were read from a single sample in a study of CD8 T cells in Susac syndrome. TCRdb re-derived calls from the immunoSEQ multiplex PCR reads in MiXCR, one entry per CDR3 protein. The sample lists 55,000 to 80,000 distinct CDR3 sequences, about 92% occurring once. The sample taken for sequencing was CD4+ T cells from PBMCs. These receptors were taken from a human donor with Susac syndrome. CDR3s include the opening cysteine and the closing phenylalanine or tryptophan. D genes are given only for firm matches. Where a row states a size, it is once, few, many or the class of an expanded clone; other rows omit it.

V	size	D	J	CDR3	DNA
TRBV19	NA	TRBD1	TRBJ1-1	CASISTGKKTEAFF	TGTGCCAGTATCTCGACAGGGAAAAAGACTGAAGCTTTCTTT
TRBV12-3/TRBV12-4	NA	TRBD1	TRBJ1-5	CASSSLEGAEGNQPQHF	TGTGCCAGCAGTTCGCTCGAGGGGGCGGAGGGCAATCAGCCCCAGCATTTT
TRBV12-3/TRBV12-4	NA	NA	TRBJ2-2	CASRSSVLANTGELFF	TGTGCCAGCAGGTCTAGCGTCCTCGCGAACACCGGGGAGCTGTTTTTT
TRBV11-1	NA	TRBD2	TRBJ2-5	CASSSQTPIPGLAVQETQYF	TGTGCCAGCAGCTCACAAACCCCTATACCGGGACTAGCGGTGCAAGAGACCCAGTACTTC
TRBV5-1	NA	TRBD1	TRBJ1-2	CASSNPTGEMRGYTF	TGCGCCAGCAGCAACCCGACAGGGGAAATGAGGGGCTACACCTTC
TRBV4-1	NA	TRBD2	TRBJ2-1	CASKSGESSYNEQFF	TGCGCCAGCAAAAGCGGGGAGAGCTCCTACAATGAGCAGTTCTTC
TRBV20-1	NA	NA	TRBJ2-1	CSANGVTVNEQFF	TGCAGTGCTAATGGCGTGACGGTCAATGAGCAGTTCTTC
TRBV3-1	once	NA	TRBJ1-3	CASSQDRRNTIYF	TGTGCCAGCAGCCAGGACAGACGAAACACCATATATTTT
TRBV5-1	NA	TRBD1	TRBJ1-1	CASSPETGGTEAFF	TGCGCCAGCAGCCCCGAGACAGGGGGCACTGAAGCTTTCTTT
TRBV7-3	NA	NA	TRBJ2-1	CASSLSLAGPQFF	TGTGCCAGCAGCTTAAGTCTGGCGGGCCCCCAGTTCTTC
TRBV21-1	NA	NA	TRBJ2-7	CASREDRGIYEQYF	TGTGCCAGCAGAGAAGACAGGGGGATATACGAGCAGTACTTC
TRBV5-1	NA	NA	TRBJ2-5	CASSLEATGTQYF	TGCGCCAGCAGCTTGGAGGCAACCGGGACCCAGTACTTC
TRBV6-2/TRBV6-3	NA	NA	TRBJ1-2	CASSITGSYGYTF	TGTGCCAGCAGTATCACAGGGAGCTATGGCTACACCTTC
TRBV7-9	NA	NA	TRBJ1-6	CASSSLGTQSSYNSPLHF	TGTGCCAGCAGCTCCTTAGGGACACAAAGCTCCTATAATTCACCCCTCCACTTT
TRBV9	NA	NA	TRBJ1-5	CASSTGRTNQPQHF	TGTGCCAGCAGCACGGGACGGACTAATCAGCCCCAGCATTTT
TRBV7-3	NA	NA	TRBJ2-7	CASSQSGRIKSYEQYF	TGTGCCAGCAGCCAGTCGGGGCGAATTAAATCCTACGAGCAGTACTTC
TRBV11-1	NA	NA	TRBJ2-2	CASSGHNTGELFF	TGTGCCAGCAGCGGACACAACACCGGGGAGCTGTTTTTT
TRBV28	once	TRBD1	TRBJ1-2	CASRGTGRDYGYTF	TGTGCCAGCAGAGGGACAGGGAGAGACTATGGCTACACCTTC
TRBV4-3	once	TRBD1	TRBJ1-2	CASSQARTGRYGYTF	TGCGCCAGCAGCCAGGCCAGGACAGGGCGCTATGGCTACACCTTC
TRBV12-3/TRBV12-4	NA	TRBD2	TRBJ2-4	CASSPPMRRGGIKNIQYF	TGTGCCAGCAGTCCCCCTATGAGACGGGGGGGGATCAAAAACATTCAGTACTTC
TRBV7-3	NA	NA	TRBJ1-1	CASSSQEATEAFF	TGTGCCAGCAGCTCGCAGGAGGCCACTGAAGCTTTCTTT
TRBV7-9	NA	NA	TRBJ2-3	CASSLDPGTDTQYF	TGTGCCAGCAGCTTAGATCCGGGAACAGATACGCAGTATTTT
TRBV2	NA	NA	TRBJ2-5	CASSERQAVKTQYF	TGTGCCAGCAGTGAGCGGCAGGCTGTAAAGACCCAGTACTTC
TRBV5-1	once	NA	TRBJ2-3	CASSPMGRKDTDTQYF	TGCGCCAGCAGCCCTATGGGCAGGAAGGACACAGATACGCAGTATTTT
TRBV20-1	NA	NA	TRBJ2-1	CSASEGPGYNEQFF	TGCAGTGCTAGTGAGGGTCCGGGTTACAATGAGCAGTTCTTC
TRBV7-2	NA	NA	TRBJ2-5	CASSSRRRGETQYF	TGTGCCAGCAGCTCTCGACGGCGGGGAGAGACCCAGTACTTC
TRBV6-6	NA	NA	TRBJ2-2	CAHLTGTGELFF	TGTGCTCACTTGACGGGGACCGGGGAGCTGTTTTTT
TRBV5-6	NA	NA	TRBJ1-6	CASSSTHQTYNSPLHF	TGTGCCAGCAGCTCTACCCATCAAACCTATAATTCACCCCTCCACTTT
TRBV2	NA	NA	TRBJ1-2	CATVGINYGYTF	TGTGCCACCGTGGGCATAAACTATGGCTACACCTTC
TRBV7-9	NA	NA	TRBJ1-2	CASSFSRMGMGGYTF	TGTGCCAGCAGCTTTTCCCGAATGGGGATGGGAGGCTACACCTTC
TRBV9	NA	TRBD1	TRBJ1-6	CASSPGQGSYNSPLHF	TGTGCCAGCAGCCCGGGACAGGGCTCCTATAATTCACCCCTCCACTTT
TRBV28	NA	TRBD1	TRBJ2-7	CASSVDRGYYEQYF	TGTGCCAGCAGTGTGGACAGGGGCTACTACGAGCAGTACTTC
TRBV19	NA	TRBD1	TRBJ1-1	CASTLTGRYTEAFF	TGTGCCAGTACCCTGACAGGGCGGTACACTGAAGCTTTCTTT
TRBV13	NA	TRBD1	TRBJ2-4	CASSLFRGKNIQYF	TGTGCCAGCAGCTTATTCAGGGGGAAAAACATTCAGTACTTC
TRBV7-9	NA	NA	TRBJ1-2	CASSLAPGHNYGYTF	TGTGCCAGCAGCTTAGCCCCGGGACATAACTATGGCTACACCTTC
TRBV20-1	NA	NA	TRBJ2-1	CSARDGAASSSYNEQFF	TGCAGTGCTAGAGATGGTGCAGCCTCGAGCTCCTACAATGAGCAGTTCTTC
TRBV20-1	NA	NA	TRBJ2-3	CSASNPDTYTQYF	TGCAGTGCCAGTAATCCGGACACTTATACGCAGTATTTT
TRBV5-4	NA	NA	TRBJ2-3	CASSLVRGSADTQYF	TGTGCCAGCAGCTTGGTCAGGGGATCGGCAGATACGCAGTATTTT
TRBV27	NA	TRBD1	TRBJ2-4	CASSPTAGTGTLAKNIQYF	TGTGCCAGCAGTCCCACCGCCGGGACAGGGACCCTAGCCAAAAACATTCAGTACTTC
TRBV11-1	NA	TRBD1	TRBJ1-2	CASSLTPPGTGYAANYGYTF	TGTGCCAGCAGCTTAACCCCCCCCGGGACAGGGTACGCGGCCAACTATGGCTACACCTTC
TRBV7-9	NA	NA	TRBJ2-7	CASSLVREPYEQYF	TGTGCCAGCAGCTTAGTCAGGGAACCCTACGAGCAGTACTTC
TRBV20-1	NA	NA	TRBJ1-6	CRGKGPGSSYNSPLHF	TGCAGGGGTAAGGGGCCCGGGAGCTCCTATAATTCACCCCTCCACTTT
TRBV20-1	once	NA	TRBJ2-1	CSARVNRVNEQFF	TGCAGTGCTAGAGTTAACAGGGTCAATGAGCAGTTCTTC
TRBV27	NA	NA	TRBJ1-2	CASSLTAYLSIYTF	TGTGCCAGCAGTTTAACAGCGTACTTATCAATCTACACCTTC
TRBV6-2/TRBV6-3	NA	TRBD1	TRBJ2-7	CASSSGQVSSYEQYF	TGTGCCAGCAGTTCGGGACAGGTCAGCTCCTACGAGCAGTACTTC
TRBV12-3/TRBV12-4	few	NA	TRBJ1-4	CASSFREKLFF	TGTGCCAGCAGTTTTCGGGAAAAACTGTTTTTT
TRBV11-2	NA	NA	TRBJ2-7	CASRGTNSYEQYF	TGTGCCAGCAGAGGGACGAACTCCTACGAGCAGTACTTC
TRBV4-3	NA	NA	TRBJ2-3	CASSQEQSPGGTDTQYF	TGCGCCAGCAGCCAAGAACAATCCCCGGGGGGCACAGATACGCAGTATTTT
TRBV4-3	NA	TRBD1	TRBJ2-6	CASSQGWRDRVFSGANVLTF	TGCGCCAGCAGCCAAGGTTGGCGGGACAGGGTCTTCTCTGGGGCCAACGTCCTGACTTTC
TRBV19	NA	NA	TRBJ2-1	CASSIGHRRSYNEQFF	TGTGCCAGTAGTATAGGTCACCGCCGATCCTACAATGAGCAGTTCTTC
TRBV7-6	NA	NA	TRBJ1-2	CASSRAGTAGVGGGYTF	TGTGCCAGCAGCCGCGCTGGTACCGCGGGGGTTGGTGGTGGCTACACCTTC
TRBV5-1	NA	NA	TRBJ1-6	CASSSQPGRDSPLHF	TGCGCCAGCAGCTCCCAACCGGGACGGGATTCACCCCTCCACTTT
TRBV7-9	NA	NA	TRBJ1-5	CASSPTFRGSPQPQHF	TGTGCCAGCAGCCCTACCTTCAGGGGTTCGCCACAGCCCCAGCATTTT
TRBV27	NA	NA	TRBJ2-5	CASSFGRASETQYF	TGTGCCAGCAGTTTTGGCAGGGCCAGCGAGACCCAGTACTTC
TRBV20-1	NA	TRBD2	TRBJ2-5	CSARGGPGARRGGSTQYF	TGCAGTGCTCGCGGGGGGCCGGGGGCGCGGCGGGGGGGGTCGACCCAGTACTTC
TRBV25-1	NA	TRBD1	TRBJ1-1	CASRDRRPYTEAFF	TGTGCCAGCCGGGACAGGCGTCCGTACACTGAAGCTTTCTTT
TRBV28	NA	TRBD2	TRBJ2-1	CASSLAGLARPNEQFF	TGTGCCAGCAGTTTAGCGGGACTAGCGAGACCAAATGAGCAGTTCTTC
TRBV7-2	NA	NA	TRBJ2-5	CASSSTQGRPQETQYF	TGTGCCAGCAGCTCGACCCAGGGACGGCCCCAAGAGACCCAGTACTTC